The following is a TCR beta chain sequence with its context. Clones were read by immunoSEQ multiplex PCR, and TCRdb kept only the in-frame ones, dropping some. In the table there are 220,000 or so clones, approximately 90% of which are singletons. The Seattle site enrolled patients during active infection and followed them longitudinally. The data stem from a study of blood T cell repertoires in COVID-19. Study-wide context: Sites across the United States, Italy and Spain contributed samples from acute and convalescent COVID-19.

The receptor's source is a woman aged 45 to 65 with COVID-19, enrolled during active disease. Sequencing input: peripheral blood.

The CDR3 here is CASSDQGGNEKLFF. The CDR3 DNA reads TGTGCCAGCAGTGACCAGGGGGGTAATGAAAAACTGTTTTTT. The V call is TRBV6-6, the J call TRBJ1-4; TRBD1 matches 7 bases. The CDR3 spans 14 residues. The germline CDR1 and CDR2 sequences are MNHNY and SVGAGI (reference sequence). V lost 5 bases to trimming and J lost 4 bases; unmatched junction nucleotides: 4.